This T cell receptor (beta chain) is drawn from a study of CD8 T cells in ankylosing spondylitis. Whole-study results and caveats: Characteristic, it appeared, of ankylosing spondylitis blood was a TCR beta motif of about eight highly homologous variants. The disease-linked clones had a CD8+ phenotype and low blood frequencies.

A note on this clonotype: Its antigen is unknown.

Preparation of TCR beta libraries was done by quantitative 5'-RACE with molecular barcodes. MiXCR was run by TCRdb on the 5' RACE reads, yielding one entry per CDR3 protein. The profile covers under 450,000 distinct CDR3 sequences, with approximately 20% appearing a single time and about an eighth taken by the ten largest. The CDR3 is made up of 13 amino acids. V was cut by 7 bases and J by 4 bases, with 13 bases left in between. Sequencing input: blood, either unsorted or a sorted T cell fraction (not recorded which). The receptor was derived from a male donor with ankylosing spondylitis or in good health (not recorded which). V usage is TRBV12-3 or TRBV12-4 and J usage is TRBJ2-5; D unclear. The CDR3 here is CASKDQPGETQYF. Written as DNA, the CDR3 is TGTGCCAGCAAGGACCAACCAGGAGAGACCCAGTACTTC.